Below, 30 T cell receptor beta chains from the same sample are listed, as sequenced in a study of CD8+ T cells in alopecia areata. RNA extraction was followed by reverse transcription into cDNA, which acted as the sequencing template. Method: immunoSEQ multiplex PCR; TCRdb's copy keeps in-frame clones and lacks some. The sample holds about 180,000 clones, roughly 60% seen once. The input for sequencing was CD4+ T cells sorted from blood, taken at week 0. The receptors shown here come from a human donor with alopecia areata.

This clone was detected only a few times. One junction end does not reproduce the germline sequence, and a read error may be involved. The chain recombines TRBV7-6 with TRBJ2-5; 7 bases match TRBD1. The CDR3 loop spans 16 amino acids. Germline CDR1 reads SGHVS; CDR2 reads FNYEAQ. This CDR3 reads CASSLVVQGVGETQYF. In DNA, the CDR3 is TGTGCCAGCAGTTTAGTTGTCCAGGGGGTCGGGGAGACCCAGTACTTC. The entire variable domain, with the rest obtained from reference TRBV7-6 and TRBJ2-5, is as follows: GAGVSQSPRYKVTKRGQDVALRCDPISGHVSLYWYRQALGQGPEFLTYFNYEAQQDKSGLPNDRFSAERPEGSISTLTIQRTEQRDSAMYRCASSLVVQGVGETQYFGPGTRLLVL.

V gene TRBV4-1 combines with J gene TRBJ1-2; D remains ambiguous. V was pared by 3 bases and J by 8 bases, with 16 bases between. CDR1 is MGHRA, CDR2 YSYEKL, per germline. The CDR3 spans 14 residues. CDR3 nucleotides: TGCGCCAGCAGCCACGCAGACCGAGCACTCGGCTACACCTTC. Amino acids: CASSHADRALGYTF.

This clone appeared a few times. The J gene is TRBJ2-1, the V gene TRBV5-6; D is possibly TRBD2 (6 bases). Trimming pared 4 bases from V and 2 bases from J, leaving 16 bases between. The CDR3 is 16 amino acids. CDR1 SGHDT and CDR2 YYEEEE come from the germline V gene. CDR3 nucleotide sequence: TGTGCCAGCAGCCCTGCCTGGGGGGAAACCTACAATGAGCAGTTCTTC. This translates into CASSPAWGETYNEQFF.

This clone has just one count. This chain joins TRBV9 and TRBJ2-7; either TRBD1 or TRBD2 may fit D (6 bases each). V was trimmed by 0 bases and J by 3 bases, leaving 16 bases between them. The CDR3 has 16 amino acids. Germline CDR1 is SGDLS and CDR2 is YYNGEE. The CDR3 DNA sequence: TGTGCCAGCAGCGTAGCTGGAGGGGGGAACGACTACGAGCAGTACTTC. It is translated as CASSVAGGGNDYEQYF.

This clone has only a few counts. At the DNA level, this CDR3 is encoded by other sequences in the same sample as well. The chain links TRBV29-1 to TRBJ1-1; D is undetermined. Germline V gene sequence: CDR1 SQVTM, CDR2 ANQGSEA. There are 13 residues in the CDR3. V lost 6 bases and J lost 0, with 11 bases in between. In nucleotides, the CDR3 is TGCAGCGTCGTCAGGCGGTTGAACACTGAAGCTTTCTTT. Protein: CSVVRRLNTEAFF.

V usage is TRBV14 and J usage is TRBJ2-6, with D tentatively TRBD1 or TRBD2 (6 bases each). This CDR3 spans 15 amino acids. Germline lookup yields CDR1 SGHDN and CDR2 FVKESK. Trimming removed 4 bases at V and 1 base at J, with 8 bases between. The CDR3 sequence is CASSRGASGANVLTF. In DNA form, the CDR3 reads TGTGCCAGCAGCCGGGGGGCGTCTGGGGCCAACGTCCTGACTTTC.

CDR3 in amino acids: CASLWGANTGELFF. DNA of the CDR3: TGTGCCAGCTTGTGGGGGGCGAACACCGGGGAGCTGTTTTTT. V gene TRBV7-9 combines with J gene TRBJ2-2, with a tentative D call TRBD2 (6 bases). The germline CDR1 and CDR2 sequences are SEHNR and FQNEAQ (reference sequence). Trimming cost V 8 bases and J 0 bases, with 10 bases left between them. The CDR3 totals 14 residues.

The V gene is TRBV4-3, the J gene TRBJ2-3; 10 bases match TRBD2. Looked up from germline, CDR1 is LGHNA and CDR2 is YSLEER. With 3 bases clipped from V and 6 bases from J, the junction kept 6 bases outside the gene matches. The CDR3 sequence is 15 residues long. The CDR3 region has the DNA TGCGCCAGCAGCCAGTATAGCGGGGGGCCGGATACGCAGTATTTT. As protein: CASSQYSGGPDTQYF.

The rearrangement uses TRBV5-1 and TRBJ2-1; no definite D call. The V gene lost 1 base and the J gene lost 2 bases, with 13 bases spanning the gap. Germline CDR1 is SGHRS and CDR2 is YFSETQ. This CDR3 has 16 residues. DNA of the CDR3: TGCGCCAGCAGCTTGAGGTCTAGAAACGCCTACAATGAGCAGTTCTTC. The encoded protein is CASSLRSRNAYNEQFF.

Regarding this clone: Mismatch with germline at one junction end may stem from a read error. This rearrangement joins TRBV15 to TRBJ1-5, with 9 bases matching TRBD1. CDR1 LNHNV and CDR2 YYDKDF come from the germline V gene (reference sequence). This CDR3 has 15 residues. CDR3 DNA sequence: TGTGCCACCAGCAGAACGGGACAGGGTTATCAGGCCCAGCATTTT. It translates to CATSRTGQGYQAQHF.

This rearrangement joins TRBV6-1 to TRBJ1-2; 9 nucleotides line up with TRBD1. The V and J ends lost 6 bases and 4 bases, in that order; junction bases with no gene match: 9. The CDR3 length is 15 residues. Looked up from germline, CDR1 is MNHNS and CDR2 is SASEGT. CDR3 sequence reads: CASSTGQGLLYGYTF. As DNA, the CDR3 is TGTGCCAGCAGCACCGGACAGGGGTTACTCTATGGCTACACCTTC.

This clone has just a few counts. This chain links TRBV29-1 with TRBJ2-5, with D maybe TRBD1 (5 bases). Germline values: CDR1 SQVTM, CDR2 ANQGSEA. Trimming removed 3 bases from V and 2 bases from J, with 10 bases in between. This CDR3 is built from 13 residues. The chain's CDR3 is CSVDRQQQETQYF. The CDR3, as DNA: TGCAGCGTTGATCGACAGCAACAAGAGACCCAGTACTTC. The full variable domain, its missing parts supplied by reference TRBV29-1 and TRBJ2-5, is SAVISQKPSRDICQRGTSLTIQCQVDSQVTMMFWYRQQPGQSLTLIATANQGSEATYESGFVIDKFPISRPNLTFSTLTVSNMSPEDSSIYLCSVDRQQQETQYFGPGTRLLVL.

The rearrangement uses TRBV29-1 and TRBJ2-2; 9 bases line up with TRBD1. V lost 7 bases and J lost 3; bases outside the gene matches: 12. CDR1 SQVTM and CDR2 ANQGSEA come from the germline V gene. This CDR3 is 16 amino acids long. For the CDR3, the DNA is TGCAGCGCGAATGGAAACAGGGGGCAGGACACCGGGGAGCTGTTTTTT. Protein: CSANGNRGQDTGELFF.

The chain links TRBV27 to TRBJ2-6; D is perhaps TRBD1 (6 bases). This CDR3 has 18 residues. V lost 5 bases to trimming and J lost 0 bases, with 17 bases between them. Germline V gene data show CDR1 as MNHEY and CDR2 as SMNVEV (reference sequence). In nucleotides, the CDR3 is TGTGCCAGCAGTCCTTCACAGGGTTTGGCCTCTGGGGCCAACGTCCTGACTTTC. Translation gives CASSPSQGLASGANVLTF. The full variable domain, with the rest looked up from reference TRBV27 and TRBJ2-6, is EAQVTQNPRYLITVTGKKLTVTCSQNMNHEYMSWYRQDPGLGLRQIYYSMNVEVTDKGDVPEGYKVSRKEKRNFPLILESPSPNQTSLYFCASSPSQGLASGANVLTFGAGSRLTVL.

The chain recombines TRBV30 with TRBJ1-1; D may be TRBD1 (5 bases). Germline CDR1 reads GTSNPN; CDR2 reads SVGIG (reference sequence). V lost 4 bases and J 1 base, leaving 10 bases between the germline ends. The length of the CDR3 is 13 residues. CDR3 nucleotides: TGTGCCTGGACGGTACAGGCGAACACTGAAGCTTTCTTT. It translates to CAWTVQANTEAFF.

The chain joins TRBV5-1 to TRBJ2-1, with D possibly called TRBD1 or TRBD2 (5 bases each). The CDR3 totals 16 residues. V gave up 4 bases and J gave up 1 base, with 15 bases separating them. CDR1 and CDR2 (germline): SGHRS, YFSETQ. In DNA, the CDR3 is TGCGCCAGCAGCCCATCAGGGAGAAGGTCCTACAATGAGCAGTTCTTC. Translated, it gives CASSPSGRRSYNEQFF.

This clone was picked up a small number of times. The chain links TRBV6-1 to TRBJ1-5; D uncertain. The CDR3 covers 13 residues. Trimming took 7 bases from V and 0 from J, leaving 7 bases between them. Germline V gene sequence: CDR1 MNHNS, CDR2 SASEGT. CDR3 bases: TGTGCCAGCAAGGTGTTTAGCAATCAGCCCCAGCATTTT. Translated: CASKVFSNQPQHF.

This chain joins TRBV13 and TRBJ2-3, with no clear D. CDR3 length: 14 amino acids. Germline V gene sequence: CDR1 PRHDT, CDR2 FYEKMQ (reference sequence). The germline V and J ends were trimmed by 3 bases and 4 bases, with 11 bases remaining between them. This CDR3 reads CASSFRRVSDTQYF. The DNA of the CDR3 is TGTGCCAGCAGCTTCAGAAGGGTTTCAGATACGCAGTATTTT.

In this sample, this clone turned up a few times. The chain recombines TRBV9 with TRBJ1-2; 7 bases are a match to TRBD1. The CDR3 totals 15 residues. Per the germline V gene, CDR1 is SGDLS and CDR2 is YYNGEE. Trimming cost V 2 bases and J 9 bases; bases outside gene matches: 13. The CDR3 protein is CASSVGTERSMSYTF. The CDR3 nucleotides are TGTGCCAGCAGCGTCGGGACAGAGAGGTCTATGAGCTACACCTTC. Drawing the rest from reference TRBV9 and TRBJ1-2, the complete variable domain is DSGVTQTPKHLITATGQRVTLRCSPRSGDLSVYWYQQSLDQGLQFLIQYYNGEERAKGNILERFSAQQFPDLHSELNLSSLELGDSALYFCASSVGTERSMSYTFGSGTRLTVV.

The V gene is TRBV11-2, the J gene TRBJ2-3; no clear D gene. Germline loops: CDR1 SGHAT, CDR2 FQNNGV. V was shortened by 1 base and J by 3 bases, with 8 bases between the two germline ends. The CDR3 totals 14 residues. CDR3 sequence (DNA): TGTGCCAGCAGCTTAGTAGGGCGGACAGATACGCAGTATTTT. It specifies CASSLVGRTDTQYF.

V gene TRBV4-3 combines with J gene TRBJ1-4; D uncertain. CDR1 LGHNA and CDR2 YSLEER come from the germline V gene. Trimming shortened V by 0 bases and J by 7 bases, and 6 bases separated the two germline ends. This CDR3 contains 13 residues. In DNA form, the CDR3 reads TGCGCCAGCAGCCAAGATCGAAGTGAAAAACTGTTTTTT. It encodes CASSQDRSEKLFF.

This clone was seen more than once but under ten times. The CDR3 spells CASSPRRQNTGELFF. CDR3 nucleotides: TGTGCCAGCTCACCAAGGCGACAGAACACCGGGGAGCTGTTTTTT. V usage is TRBV18 and J usage is TRBJ2-2, with D unclear. Between the trimmed V and J ends, which lost 2 bases and 1 base, there was a span of 8 bases. The germline CDR1 and CDR2 sequences are KGHSH and LQKENI. This CDR3 is built from 15 residues. Full variable domain (rest looked up from reference TRBV18 and TRBJ2-2): NAGVMQNPRHLVRRRGQEARLRCSPMKGHSHVYWYRQLPEEGLKFMVYLQKENIIDESGMPKERFSAEFPKEGPSILRIQQVVRGDSAAYFCASSPRRQNTGELFFGEGSRLTVL.

The CDR3 DNA reads as TGTGCCAGCAGCTTGCAGGGAGGATCACCCCTCCACTTT. It is translated as CASSLQGGSPLHF. V usage is TRBV7-2 and J usage is TRBJ1-6; maybe TRBD1 (5 bases). Trimming stripped 3 bases from V and 10 bases from J, with 10 bases between. The CDR3 extends over 13 amino acids. The germline V gene encodes CDR1 SGHTA and CDR2 FQGNSA.

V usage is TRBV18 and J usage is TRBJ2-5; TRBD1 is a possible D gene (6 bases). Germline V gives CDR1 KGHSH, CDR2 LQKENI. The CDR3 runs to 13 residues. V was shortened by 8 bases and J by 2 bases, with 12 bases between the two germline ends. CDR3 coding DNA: TGTGCCAGCCTGAGAGGACAGCAAGAGACCCAGTACTTC. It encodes CASLRGQQETQYF.

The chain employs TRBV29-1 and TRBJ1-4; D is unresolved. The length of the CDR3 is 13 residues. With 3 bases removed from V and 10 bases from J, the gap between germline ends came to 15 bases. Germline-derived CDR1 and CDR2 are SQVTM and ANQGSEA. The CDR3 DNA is TGCAGCGTTGACTCGGGCCCCCGAGGAAAACTGTTTTTT. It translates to CSVDSGPRGKLFF.

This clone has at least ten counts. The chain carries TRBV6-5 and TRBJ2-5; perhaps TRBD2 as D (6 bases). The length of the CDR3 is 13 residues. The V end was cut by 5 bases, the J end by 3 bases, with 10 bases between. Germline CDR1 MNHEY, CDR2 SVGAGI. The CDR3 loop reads CASSTSLKETQYF. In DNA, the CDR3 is TGTGCCAGCAGTACTAGCCTTAAAGAGACCCAGTACTTC.

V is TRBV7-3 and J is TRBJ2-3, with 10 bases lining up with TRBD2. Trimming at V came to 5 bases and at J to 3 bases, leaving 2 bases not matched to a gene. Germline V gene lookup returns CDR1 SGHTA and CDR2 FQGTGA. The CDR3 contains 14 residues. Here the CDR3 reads CASSMTSGTDTQYF. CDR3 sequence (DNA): TGTGCCAGCAGCATGACTAGCGGGACAGATACGCAGTATTTT.

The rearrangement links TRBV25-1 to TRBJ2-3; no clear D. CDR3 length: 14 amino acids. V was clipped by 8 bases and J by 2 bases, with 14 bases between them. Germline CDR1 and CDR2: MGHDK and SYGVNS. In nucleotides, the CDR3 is TGTGCCAGCGCACACGGATTGAACACAGATACGCAGTATTTT. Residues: CASAHGLNTDTQYF.

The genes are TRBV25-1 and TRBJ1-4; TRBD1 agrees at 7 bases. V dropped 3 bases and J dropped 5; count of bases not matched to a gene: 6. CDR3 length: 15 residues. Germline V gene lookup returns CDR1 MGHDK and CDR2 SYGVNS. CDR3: CASSEATGRNEKLFF. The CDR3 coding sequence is TGTGCCAGCAGTGAGGCGACAGGGAGAAATGAAAAACTGTTTTTT.

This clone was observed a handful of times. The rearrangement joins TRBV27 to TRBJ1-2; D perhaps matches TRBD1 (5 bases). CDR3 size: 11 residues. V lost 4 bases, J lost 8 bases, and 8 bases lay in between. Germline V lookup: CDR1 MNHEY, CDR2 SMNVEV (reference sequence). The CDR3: CASSSGLGYTF. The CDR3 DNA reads TGTGCCAGCAGTTCGGGACTAGGCTACACCTTC.